This entry is about one T cell receptor (beta chain). Antigen: not known. In this CDR3 the conserved last residue, phenylalanine or tryptophan, is missing, so a read error is likely. The TCR beta profiling, which covered VDJ combination and CDR3 sequence, was carried out using genomic DNA as the template. TCRdb called the reads again in MiXCR, with one record for every CDR3 protein. Of roughly 200,000 distinct CDR3 sequences in the sample, about 59% were seen once. This sample is part of a study of CD8+CD57+ T cells in acquired aplastic anemia. Across the whole study: An average of about 10.8 million reads for CD4+ cells was obtained from healthy donors. Overall study results and limits: With respect to CD8+ Simpson's diversity, patients and controls did not differ significantly.

Per germline, CDR1 KGHDR and CDR2 SFDVKD. This CDR3 comprises 14 residues. V lost 1 base and J 5 bases, leaving 10 bases between the germline ends. V gene TRBV24-1 combines with J gene TRBJ2-5; D perhaps matches TRBD2 (6 bases). The receptor was isolated from a human donor in good health. What was sequenced was sorted CD4+, CD8+, or CD8+CD57+ T cells (not recorded which) from PBMCs. DNA for the CDR3: TGTGCCACCAGTGATTTAGTTGGGGGGGAGACCCAGTACCTC. It specifies CATSDLVGGETQYL.